The 28 T cell receptor beta chains listed next were all sequenced from one sample in a study of metastatic and nonmetastatic thyroid tumors. MiXCR re-clonotyped the PCR reads for TCRdb. The data show some 31,000 clones, 3.5% to 4.5% seen once. Among the patients, none had received any treatment before thyroid surgery. The specimen sequenced was blood. These receptors were obtained from a female donor with papillary thyroid cancer or a benign thyroid nodule (not recorded which). Some clones in this sample may be carry-over from other donors' samples.

This clone was seen at least ten times. This clone may be a read error of a much larger clone one base away. V usage is TRBV2 and J usage is TRBJ1-2, with D possibly matching TRBD1 (5 bases). The CDR3 sequence is 13 residues long. Germline V gene data show CDR1 as SNHLY and CDR2 as FYNNEI. Trimming removed 6 bases from V and 1 base from J, with 9 bases in between. The CDR3, as DNA: TGTGCCAGCAGACGGGGCATTAACTATGGCTACACCTTC. Its translation: CASRRGINYGYTF.

As to this clone: One end of the junction does not line up with germline, which may come from a read error. The V and J genes are TRBV12-3 or TRBV12-4 and TRBJ1-6, with 7 bases matching TRBD1. This CDR3 region has 12 residues. The CDR3 here is CASIPTGSPPQF. CDR3 DNA sequence: TGTGCCAGCATCCCGACAGGGTCACCCCCCCAGTTT.

This clone showed up many times. V usage is TRBV7-2 and J usage is TRBJ2-5; the match to TRBD2 covers 7 bases. The CDR3 has 12 amino acids. Germline assignment: CDR1 SGHTA and CDR2 FQGNSA. V gave up 3 bases and J gave up 9 bases; unmatched junction bases: 4. CDR3 coding DNA: TGTGCCAGCAGCTTCGGTGGGGGGGCCCAGTACTTC. It yields the protein CASSFGGGAQYF.

This clone came up a few times. The V and J genes are TRBV12-3 or TRBV12-4 and TRBJ2-7; 11 bases are a match to TRBD1. The CDR3 consists of 16 residues. V lost 6 bases, J lost 0 bases, and 7 bases stayed unmatched. The CDR3 region has the DNA TGTGCCAGCAGGCGTGGACAGGGGGCGAGCTCCTACGAGCAGTACTTC. Translating it yields CASRRGQGASSYEQYF.

This clone was picked up a small number of times. This chain links TRBV6-2 or TRBV6-3 with TRBJ2-7, with D possibly being TRBD1 (5 bases). The germline V and J ends were trimmed by 8 bases and 4 bases, with 15 bases remaining between them. Germline loops: CDR1 MNHEY, CDR2 SVGEGT. The CDR3 totals 13 residues. The CDR3 loop is CASGLQDQYEQYF. In nucleotides, the CDR3 is TGTGCCAGCGGCCTACAGGACCAATACGAGCAGTACTTC.

This clone was seen at least ten times. The chain recombines TRBV5-4 with TRBJ2-7; D gene uncertain. Germline V gene data show CDR1 as SGHNT and CDR2 as YYREEE (reference sequence). The CDR3 loop spans 12 amino acids. Between the trimmed V and J ends, which lost 3 bases and 1 base, there was a span of 5 bases. In DNA, the CDR3 is TGTGCCAGCAGCTCCGTTTCCTACGAGCAGTACTTC. This sequence encodes CASSSVSYEQYF.

This clone has just a few counts. The J gene is TRBJ2-5, the V gene TRBV2; the match to TRBD2 covers 11 bases. CDR3 length: 15 residues. Per germline, CDR1 SNHLY and CDR2 FYNNEI. The J segment lost 4 bases and the V segment lost 5 bases, leaving 6 bases of the junction unmatched. CDR3 nucleotide sequence: TGTGCCAGCAGTAGGGGACTAGCGGAGGGAGAGACCCAGTACTTC. It encodes CASSRGLAEGETQYF.

This clone was counted many times. The J gene is TRBJ2-7, the V gene TRBV18; D is unclear. The CDR3 runs 13 residues. From germline, CDR1 is KGHSH and CDR2 LQKENI. The V end lost 7 bases, the J end lost 2 bases, and 12 bases lay between the germline ends. The CDR3 DNA reads TGTGCCAGCTACAGCGACACAACCTACGAGCAGTACTTC. Its protein is CASYSDTTYEQYF.

V gene TRBV19 combines with J gene TRBJ1-2; 8 bases are a match to TRBD1. Germline CDR1 LNHDA, CDR2 SQIVND (reference sequence). The CDR3 covers 13 residues. The V segment lost 10 bases and the J segment 2 bases; nucleotides outside the gene matches: 6. The CDR3 region is CATRPGGNYGYTF. The CDR3, as DNA: TGTGCCACCAGGCCAGGGGGCAACTATGGCTACACCTTC.

Regarding this clone: At one boundary the junction diverges from the germline segment, which might be a read error. Other DNA sequences in this sample translate to the same CDR3. The CDR3 is CASSRGQGYGYTF. The DNA for the CDR3 is TGTGCCAGCAGCCGTGGACAGGGGTATGGCTACACATTC. This chain connects TRBV7-8 to TRBJ1-2; 9 bases are shared with TRBD1. The CDR3 sequence is 13 residues long. Germline CDR1 and CDR2: SGHVS and FQNEAQ.

This clone was found a few times. This rearrangement joins TRBV5-1 to TRBJ2-1; weak D call: TRBD2 (5 bases). The CDR3 totals 15 residues. Germline CDR1 and CDR2: SGHRS and YFSETQ. Trimming took 2 bases from V and 3 from J, leaving 12 bases between them. The CDR3 DNA follows: TGCGCCAGCAGCTTAGTAGGTGGGAGCTACAATGAGCAGTTCTTC. Translating it yields CASSLVGGSYNEQFF.

This clone was counted ten times or more. This chain links TRBV20-1 with TRBJ2-1; 8 bases map to TRBD2. The CDR3 has 16 amino acids. V lost 0 bases and J lost 1; bases outside the gene matches: 5. Germline values: CDR1 DFQATT, CDR2 SNEGSKA (reference sequence). CDR3 sequence: CSARDFTGGSYNEQFF. The CDR3 region has the DNA TGCAGTGCTAGAGACTTTACGGGAGGGTCCTACAATGAGCAGTTCTTC.

This rearrangement joins TRBV12-3 or TRBV12-4 to TRBJ2-3; D possibly corresponds to TRBD1 (6 bases). The CDR3 length is 14 residues. V lost 6 bases to trimming and J lost 4 bases, with 14 bases between them. CDR3 amino acids: CASSLNRVADTQYF. The CDR3 DNA is TGTGCCAGCAGCCTAAACAGGGTCGCAGATACGCAGTATTTT.

CDR3 in DNA: TGCAGTGCTAGCCCCCTTCCGACTAGCGGGGGGACCACTAGCACAGATACGCAGTATTTT. This translates into CSASPLPTSGGTTSTDTQYF. The chain links TRBV20-1 to TRBJ2-3; 13 bases fit TRBD2. CDR3 length: 20 amino acids. Germline-derived CDR1 and CDR2 are DFQATT and SNEGSKA (reference sequence). V gave up 3 bases and J gave up 0 bases; unmatched junction bases: 15.

The chain uses TRBV19 and TRBJ2-5; D could derive from TRBD1 or TRBD2 (6 bases each). The CDR3 loop spans 13 amino acids. The germline gives CDR1 LNHDA, CDR2 SQIVND (reference sequence). V lost 8 bases and J 4 bases, leaving 14 bases between the germline ends. The CDR3 DNA reads TGTGCCAGTCGGGGGCAGGTGATAGAGACCCAGTACTTC. Translated: CASRGQVIETQYF. Full variable domain (remainder filled in from reference TRBV19 and TRBJ2-5): DGGITQSPKYLFRKEGQNVTLSCEQNLNHDAMYWYRQDPGQGLRLIYYSQIVNDFQKGDIAEGYSVSREKKESFPLTVTSAQKNPTAFYLCASRGQVIETQYFGPGTRLLVL.

The chain combines TRBV28 with TRBJ1-2; TRBD1 might be the D (5 bases). Germline V gives CDR1 MDHEN, CDR2 SYDVKM. The CDR3 has 13 amino acids. The V and J ends lost 3 bases and 6 bases respectively, with 11 bases between them. CDR3 nucleotide sequence: TGTGCCAGCAGTTTCGGGGGATCTGATGGCTACACCTTC. The encoded protein is CASSFGGSDGYTF.

This clone was observed a handful of times. This chain links TRBV20-1 with TRBJ2-1; TRBD2 is a possible D gene (5 bases). Germline lookup yields CDR1 DFQATT and CDR2 SNEGSKA (reference sequence). There are 15 residues in the CDR3. V dropped 1 base and J dropped 9 bases, with 19 bases sitting between them. The CDR3 protein is CSARGGLGLLGEQFF. CDR3 in DNA: TGCAGTGCTAGAGGGGGTTTAGGACTCCTTGGTGAGCAGTTCTTC.

This clone was picked up many times. The chain is built from TRBV28 and TRBJ2-3; D call uncertain. V was trimmed by 3 bases and J by 8 bases, leaving 9 bases between them. The germline V gene has CDR1 MDHEN and CDR2 SYDVKM. This CDR3 has 12 residues. CDR3 nucleotide sequence: TGTGCCAGCAGTTTGGGGTTTAGTACGCAGTATTTT. This translates into CASSLGFSTQYF.

This clone was counted between two and nine times. The chain joins TRBV28 to TRBJ2-3; a possible D gene is TRBD1 (5 bases). Germline V CDR1 and CDR2: MDHEN, SYDVKM. Trimming took 6 bases from V and 0 from J, leaving 16 bases between them. CDR3 length equals 16 residues. CDR3 nucleotides: TGTGCCAGCAGGCCGTCACAGGTTTCTAGCACAGATACGCAGTATTTT. This gives the protein CASRPSQVSSTDTQYF.

This clone has a count of ten or more. CDR3 sequence (DNA): TGCGCCAGCAGCGATAGGGCTGGAAACACCATATATTTT. Protein product: CASSDRAGNTIYF. The genes are TRBV5-1 and TRBJ1-3; D is unresolved. CDR1 SGHRS and CDR2 YFSETQ come from the germline V gene. Trimming pared 4 bases from V and 2 bases from J, leaving 7 bases between. The CDR3 has 13 residues.

This clone showed up many times. This sequence joins TRBV7-3 and TRBJ2-1; 7 bases are a match to TRBD1. J was trimmed by 3 bases and V by 2 bases; bases with no gene match: 1. The CDR3 loop spans 14 amino acids. Germline loops: CDR1 SGHTA, CDR2 FQGTGA. CDR3 region: CASSLGQDYNEQFF. DNA of the CDR3: TGTGCCAGCAGCTTAGGACAGGACTACAATGAGCAGTTCTTC.

This clone was detected a few times. The rearrangement uses TRBV6-2 or TRBV6-3 and TRBJ1-2, with D tentatively TRBD1 (6 bases). Trimming took off 7 bases at V and 0 bases at J, with 15 bases between the two ends. Germline V gene sequence: CDR1 MNHEY, CDR2 SVGEGT. This CDR3 comprises 15 residues. CDR3 region: CASTKSGTPNYGYTF. In DNA form, the CDR3 reads TGTGCCAGCACCAAGTCGGGGACACCTAACTATGGCTACACCTTC.

This chain connects TRBV19 to TRBJ1-3, with D unclear. Germline CDR1 is LNHDA and CDR2 is SQIVND (reference sequence). The CDR3 has 12 amino acids. V was pared by 10 bases and J by 0 bases, with 7 bases between. CDR3 coding DNA: TGTGCCACCCGGACCTCTGGAAACACCATATATTTT. It encodes CATRTSGNTIYF. Together with reference TRBV19 and TRBJ1-3, the CDR3 gives the full variable domain: DGGITQSPKYLFRKEGQNVTLSCEQNLNHDAMYWYRQDPGQGLRLIYYSQIVNDFQKGDIAEGYSVSREKKESFPLTVTSAQKNPTAFYLCATRTSGNTIYFGEGSWLTVV.

The sample holds many counts of this clone. The chain couples TRBV19 to TRBJ1-5; D gene ambiguous. The CDR3 spans 15 residues. The germline V gene encodes CDR1 LNHDA and CDR2 SQIVND (reference sequence). V was pared by 6 bases and J by 1 base, with 13 bases between. This CDR3 is CASRSHLGSNQPQHF. DNA for the CDR3: TGTGCCAGTAGATCCCATCTCGGCAGCAATCAGCCCCAGCATTTT. The complete variable domain, with remaining parts taken from reference TRBV19 and TRBJ1-5, reads DGGITQSPKYLFRKEGQNVTLSCEQNLNHDAMYWYRQDPGQGLRLIYYSQIVNDFQKGDIAEGYSVSREKKESFPLTVTSAQKNPTAFYLCASRSHLGSNQPQHFGDGTRLSIL.

In its sample, this clone was seen many times. This rearrangement joins TRBV7-6 to TRBJ2-1; possibly TRBD2 for D (6 bases). V lost 2 bases and J lost 7, with 15 bases in between. Germline V gene sequence: CDR1 SGHVS, CDR2 FNYEAQ. This CDR3 is 15 amino acids long. The DNA for the CDR3 is TGTGCCAGCAGCTTATATCCGGGAGTCCGAAATGAGCAGTTCTTC. It specifies CASSLYPGVRNEQFF.

Of note for this clone: Mismatch with germline at one junction end may stem from a read error. The CDR3 DNA reads as TGTGCCATCAGCTTAGCTTGGGGCCCCTACGAGCAGTACTTC. The encoded protein is CAISLAWGPYEQYF. V usage is TRBV7-2 and J usage is TRBJ2-7, with D possibly being TRBD1 (5 bases). The CDR3 has 14 residues. Germline V gives CDR1 SGHTA, CDR2 FQGNSA.

This clone was found a few times. The junction and the germline gene differ at one end; a read error may be behind it. The rearrangement joins TRBV5-1 to TRBJ2-3; D gene uncertain. Germline values: CDR1 SGHRS, CDR2 YFSETQ. The CDR3 loop spans 16 amino acids. The CDR3 spells CARSLGGTWDTDTQYF. The CDR3 nucleotides read TGCGCCCGCAGCTTGGGCGGCACCTGGGACACAGATACGCAGTATTTT.

This clone was found a few times. The rearrangement uses TRBV11-2 and TRBJ1-3; the D gene is possibly TRBD1 (6 bases). The germline V and J ends were trimmed by 1 base and 2 bases, with 9 bases remaining between them. Germline V gives CDR1 SGHAT, CDR2 FQNNGV. This CDR3 comprises 15 residues. The CDR3 DNA follows: TGTGCCAGCAGCTTAGGGGGGGCTACTGGAAACACCATATATTTT. As protein: CASSLGGATGNTIYF.